One sample yielded the 17 T cell receptor beta chains listed below, sequenced in a study of blood T cell repertoires in COVID-19. Produced via immunoSEQ multiplex PCR; TCRdb's table is partial and in-frame only. The top ten clones hold nearly 2% of a sample with a few hundred thousand clones, 70% to 90% of them seen once. The specimen was peripheral blood. The receptors shown here come from a man aged 25 to 40 with active or convalescent COVID-19.

Within the sample, this clone is medium-sized. This chain links TRBV18 with TRBJ2-1; 11 bases line up with TRBD1. With V trimmed by 3 bases and J by 9 bases, 7 bases remained unmatched. This CDR3 contains 15 residues. From germline, CDR1 is KGHSH and CDR2 LQKENI. This CDR3 is CASSPGQGGISEQFF. CDR3 nucleotides: TGTGCCAGCTCACCGGGACAGGGGGGAATATCTGAGCAGTTCTTC.

This clone showed up just once. The gene calls are TRBV18 and TRBJ2-7; D is unclear. The CDR3 has 12 residues. CDR1 and CDR2 (germline): KGHSH, LQKENI. V was trimmed by 2 bases and J by 3 bases, leaving 5 bases between them. Written as DNA, the CDR3 is TGTGCCAGCTCACCAGCGAACTACGAGCAGTACTTC. It specifies CASSPANYEQYF.

This sequence joins TRBV7-2 and TRBJ2-2; tentative D call: TRBD1 (5 bases). CDR3 length equals 15 residues. CDR1 and CDR2 from the germline V gene are SGHTA and FQGNSA. V was cut by 5 bases and J by 1 base, with 11 bases left in between. Here the CDR3 reads CASSGTGLNTGELFF. CDR3 nucleotide sequence: TGTGCCAGCAGCGGTACAGGTCTGAACACCGGGGAGCTGTTTTTT.

This chain connects TRBV18 to TRBJ2-7; 11 nucleotides align to TRBD1. Trimming took 6 bases from V and 4 from J; bases not matched to a gene: 14. Per the germline V gene, CDR1 is KGHSH and CDR2 is LQKENI. The CDR3 has 17 amino acids. CDR3 bases: TGTGCCAGCTCCCTTTCTGGAGGGGGACAGGGGGATTACGAGCAGTACTTC. Amino acid sequence: CASSLSGGGQGDYEQYF.

The chain combines TRBV5-1 with TRBJ1-1, with D tentatively TRBD1 (6 bases). Germline CDR1 is SGHRS and CDR2 is YFSETQ. The CDR3 has 13 amino acids. Between the trimmed V and J ends, which lost 6 bases and 1 base, there was a span of 10 bases. CDR3 residues: CASTGAENTEAFF. CDR3 DNA: TGCGCCAGCACAGGGGCCGAGAACACTGAAGCTTTCTTT.

The J gene is TRBJ2-1, the V gene TRBV3-1 (or the pseudogene TRBV3-2); TRBD2 is a possible D gene (5 bases). Germline values: CDR1 LGHDT, CDR2 YNNKEL (reference sequence). The V end lost 4 bases, the J end lost 8 bases, and 12 bases lay between the germline ends. The CDR3 extends over 13 amino acids. DNA for the CDR3: TGTGCCAGCAGCCTAGGACTGATGGATGAGCAGTTCTTC. It is translated as CASSLGLMDEQFF.

J is TRBJ2-2 and V is TRBV11-3; 7 nucleotides align to TRBD1. Germline CDR1 reads SGHNT; CDR2 reads YENEEA. With 5 bases clipped from V and 2 bases from J, the junction kept 5 bases outside the gene matches. The CDR3 is 15 amino acids. CDR3 coding DNA: TGTGCCAGCAGCCCCGGGACAGCCAACACCGGGGAGCTGTTTTTT. Protein product: CASSPGTANTGELFF.

The chain uses TRBV7-2 and TRBJ2-3; 9 bases are shared with TRBD1. Trimming at V came to 3 bases and at J to 4 bases, leaving 2 bases not matched to a gene. Germline CDR1 SGHTA, CDR2 FQGNSA. CDR3 size: 14 residues. As DNA, the CDR3 is TGTGCCAGCAGCTTTCGACAGGGGGCAGATACGCAGTATTTT. Its translation is CASSFRQGADTQYF.

The genes are TRBV4-1 and TRBJ1-4; TRBD1 might be the D (5 bases). The CDR3 contains 15 residues. Germline assignment: CDR1 MGHRA and CDR2 YSYEKL. V was shortened by 6 bases and J by 6 bases, with 17 bases between the two germline ends. The DNA for the CDR3 is TGCGCCAGCAGTTTGGCGATTTGGGGGGATGAAAAACTGTTTTTT. Encoded protein: CASSLAIWGDEKLFF.

This chain links TRBV11-2 with TRBJ2-7; 9 nucleotides line up with TRBD1. V shed 5 bases and J 2 bases; nucleotides not matched to a gene: 7. This CDR3 has 15 residues. Looked up from germline, CDR1 is SGHAT and CDR2 is FQNNGV. The CDR3 nucleotides read TGTGCCAGCAGCACGGGGACAGGGCCTCCCTACGAGCAGTACTTC. Protein product: CASSTGTGPPYEQYF.

This clone was observed a handful of times. The genes are TRBV5-1 and TRBJ1-1; D may be TRBD1 (6 bases). Deletions cut 0 bases from V and 4 bases from J, with 10 bases between. Germline lookup yields CDR1 SGHRS and CDR2 YFSETQ. CDR3 length: 14 amino acids. CDR3 sequence: CASSLAQGRTEAFF. CDR3 in DNA: TGCGCCAGCAGCTTGGCACAGGGCCGCACTGAAGCTTTCTTT.

This clone has just one count. The chain recombines TRBV4-3 with TRBJ2-2; D is unresolved. The length of the CDR3 is 15 residues. The germline CDR1 and CDR2 sequences are LGHNA and YSLEER. V lost 0 bases to trimming and J lost 5 bases, with 10 bases between them. In DNA, the CDR3 is TGCGCCAGCAGCCAAGAAGCACAACTAACCGGGGAGCTGTTTTTT. Protein product: CASSQEAQLTGELFF.

The CDR3 protein is CASRPGTGNEQFF. CDR3 DNA: TGCGCCAGCAGACCCGGGACAGGGAATGAGCAGTTCTTC. The chain has TRBV5-1 and TRBJ2-1; 9 nucleotides align to TRBD1. Germline trimming cut 5 bases from V and 7 bases from J; bases unmatched to any gene: 4. The CDR3 spans 13 residues. Germline V gene lookup returns CDR1 SGHRS and CDR2 YFSETQ.

This clone appeared many times. The J gene is TRBJ2-7, the V gene TRBV13; weak D call: TRBD2 (7 bases). Germline V gives CDR1 PRHDT, CDR2 FYEKMQ (reference sequence). V lost 3 bases, J lost 5 bases, and 14 bases lay in between. This CDR3 has 14 amino acids. The CDR3 DNA follows: TGTGCCAGCAGCTTCGGCGGGGGCGGCGACGAGCAGTACTTC. Its protein product is CASSFGGGGDEQYF.

This chain links TRBV10-3 with TRBJ1-5; 9 bases are a match to TRBD1. Germline assignment: CDR1 ENHRY and CDR2 SYGVKD. There are 16 residues in the CDR3. V lost 5 bases and J lost 6; bases outside the gene matches: 11. This CDR3 reads CAISPSTGQGGQPQHF. In nucleotides, the CDR3 is TGTGCCATCAGTCCTTCGACGGGACAGGGAGGTCAGCCCCAGCATTTT.

This sequence joins TRBV13 and TRBJ1-4; a weak D match, TRBD1 (6 bases). CDR1 is PRHDT and CDR2 is FYEKMQ in the germline V gene (reference sequence). The CDR3 length is 20 residues. The V and J ends lost 4 bases and 2 bases respectively, with 26 bases between them. CDR3 DNA sequence: TGTGCCAGCAGCTCAAACCGGGGAGATGCAGGGGCGGCGACTAATGAAAAACTGTTTTTT. Protein: CASSSNRGDAGAATNEKLFF.

The gene calls are TRBV7-3 and TRBJ1-1; D remains ambiguous. The CDR3 consists of 13 residues. Germline loops: CDR1 SGHTA, CDR2 FQGTGA. Trimming removed 8 bases from V and 0 bases from J, with 10 bases in between. CDR3 in amino acids: CASSSGMNTEAFF. CDR3 nucleotide sequence: TGTGCCAGCTCTTCGGGGATGAACACTGAAGCTTTCTTT.